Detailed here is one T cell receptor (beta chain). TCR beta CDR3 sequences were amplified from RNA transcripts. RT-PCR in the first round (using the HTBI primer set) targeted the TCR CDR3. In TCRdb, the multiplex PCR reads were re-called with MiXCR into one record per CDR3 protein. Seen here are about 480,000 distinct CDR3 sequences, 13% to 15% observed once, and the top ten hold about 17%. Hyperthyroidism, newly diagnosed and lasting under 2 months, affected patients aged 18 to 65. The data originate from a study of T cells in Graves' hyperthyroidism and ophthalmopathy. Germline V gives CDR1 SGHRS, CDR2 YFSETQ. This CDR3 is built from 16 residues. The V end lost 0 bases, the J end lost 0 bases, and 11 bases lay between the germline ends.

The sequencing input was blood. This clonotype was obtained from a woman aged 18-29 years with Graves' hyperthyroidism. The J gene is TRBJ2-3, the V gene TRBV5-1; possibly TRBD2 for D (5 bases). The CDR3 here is CASSLVRGTSTDTQYF. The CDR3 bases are TGCGCCAGCAGCTTGGTCCGGGGAACTAGCACAGATACGCAGTATTTT. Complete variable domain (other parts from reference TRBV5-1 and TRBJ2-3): KAGVTQTPRYLIKTRGQQVTLSCSPISGHRSVSWYQQTPGQGLQFLFEYFSETQRNKGNFPGRFSGRQFSNSRSEMNVSTLELGDSALYLCASSLVRGTSTDTQYFGPGTRLTVL.